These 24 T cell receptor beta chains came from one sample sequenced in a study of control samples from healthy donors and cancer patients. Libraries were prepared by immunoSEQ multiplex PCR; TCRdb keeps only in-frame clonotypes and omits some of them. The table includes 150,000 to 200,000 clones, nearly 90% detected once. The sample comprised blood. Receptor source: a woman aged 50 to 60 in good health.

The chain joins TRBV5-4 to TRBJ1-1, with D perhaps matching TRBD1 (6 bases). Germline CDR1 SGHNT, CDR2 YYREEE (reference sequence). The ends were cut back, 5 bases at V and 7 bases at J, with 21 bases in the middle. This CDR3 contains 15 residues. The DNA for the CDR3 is TGTGCCAGCAGGCGAACAGGGAGCCCCATACTTGAAGCTTTCTTT. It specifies CASRRTGSPILEAFF.

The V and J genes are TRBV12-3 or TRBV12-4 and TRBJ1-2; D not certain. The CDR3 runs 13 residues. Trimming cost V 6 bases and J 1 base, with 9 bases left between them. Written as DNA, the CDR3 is TGTGCCAGCAGCCAGACACTTAACTATGGCTACACCTTC. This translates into CASSQTLNYGYTF.

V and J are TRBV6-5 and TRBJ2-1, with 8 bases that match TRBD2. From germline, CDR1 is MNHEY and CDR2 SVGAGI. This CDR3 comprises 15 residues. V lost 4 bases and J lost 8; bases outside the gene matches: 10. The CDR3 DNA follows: TGTGCCAGCAGTTCCCCGGGACTAGGGGTCGATGAGCAGTTCTTC. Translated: CASSSPGLGVDEQFF.

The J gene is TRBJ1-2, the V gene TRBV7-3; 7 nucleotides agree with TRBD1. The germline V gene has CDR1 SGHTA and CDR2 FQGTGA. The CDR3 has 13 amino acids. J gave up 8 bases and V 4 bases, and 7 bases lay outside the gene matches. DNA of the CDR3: TGTGCCAGCAGCTCCGACAGGGTGGGCGGCTACACCTTC. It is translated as CASSSDRVGGYTF.

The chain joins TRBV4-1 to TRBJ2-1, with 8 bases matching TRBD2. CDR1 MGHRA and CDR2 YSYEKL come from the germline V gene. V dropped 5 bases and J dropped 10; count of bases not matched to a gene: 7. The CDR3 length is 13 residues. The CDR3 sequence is CASSWGSGDEQFF. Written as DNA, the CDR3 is TGCGCCAGCAGCTGGGGTAGCGGGGACGAGCAGTTCTTC.

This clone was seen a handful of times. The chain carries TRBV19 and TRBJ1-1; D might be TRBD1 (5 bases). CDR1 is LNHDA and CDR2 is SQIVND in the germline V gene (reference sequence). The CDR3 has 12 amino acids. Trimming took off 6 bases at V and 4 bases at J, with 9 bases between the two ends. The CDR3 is CASSGTGTEAFF. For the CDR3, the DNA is TGTGCCAGTAGCGGGACCGGCACTGAAGCTTTCTTT.

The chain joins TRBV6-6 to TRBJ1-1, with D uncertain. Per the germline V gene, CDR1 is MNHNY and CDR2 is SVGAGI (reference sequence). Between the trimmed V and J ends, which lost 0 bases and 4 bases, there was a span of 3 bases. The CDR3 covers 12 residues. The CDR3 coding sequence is TGTGCCAGCAGTTACTCGGTCACTGAAGCTTTCTTT. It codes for CASSYSVTEAFF.

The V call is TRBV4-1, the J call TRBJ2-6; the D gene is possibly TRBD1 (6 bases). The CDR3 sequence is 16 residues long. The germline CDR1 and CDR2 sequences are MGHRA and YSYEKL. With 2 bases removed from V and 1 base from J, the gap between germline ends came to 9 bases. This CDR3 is CASSQPTGSGANVLTF. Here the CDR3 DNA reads TGCGCCAGCAGCCAACCAACAGGGTCTGGGGCCAACGTCCTGACTTTC.

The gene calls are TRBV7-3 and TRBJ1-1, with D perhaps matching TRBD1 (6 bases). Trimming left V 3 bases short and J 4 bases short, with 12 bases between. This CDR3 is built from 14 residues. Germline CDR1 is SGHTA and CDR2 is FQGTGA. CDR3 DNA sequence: TGTGCCAGCAGCTTTGACAGGACCCCCACTGAAGCTTTCTTT. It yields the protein CASSFDRTPTEAFF.

CDR3 coding DNA: TGTGCCAGCAGCGGACCCGGGACTAGCGGGAGGGGGAGAAACATTCAGTACTTC. It encodes CASSGPGTSGRGRNIQYF. The chain recombines TRBV7-2 with TRBJ2-4; 16 bases fit TRBD2. V shed 5 bases, J shed 6 bases, and the junction held 10 bases outside the gene matches. Germline V gene lookup returns CDR1 SGHTA and CDR2 FQGNSA. There are 18 residues in the CDR3.

CDR3 residues: CASSFPAGLFKGYTF. The CDR3 DNA reads TGTGCCAGCAGTTTCCCGGCCGGCTTGTTCAAGGGCTACACCTTC. This chain connects TRBV28 to TRBJ1-2; D not resolved. Germline values: CDR1 MDHEN, CDR2 SYDVKM. CDR3 length: 15 residues. The V end lost 3 bases, the J end lost 8 bases, and 19 bases lay between the germline ends.

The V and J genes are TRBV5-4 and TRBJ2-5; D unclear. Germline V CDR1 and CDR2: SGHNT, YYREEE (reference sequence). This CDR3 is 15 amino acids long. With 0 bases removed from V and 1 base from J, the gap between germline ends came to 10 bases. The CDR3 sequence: CASSLDLQSQETQYF. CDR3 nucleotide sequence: TGTGCCAGCAGCTTGGATCTTCAGTCCCAAGAGACCCAGTACTTC.

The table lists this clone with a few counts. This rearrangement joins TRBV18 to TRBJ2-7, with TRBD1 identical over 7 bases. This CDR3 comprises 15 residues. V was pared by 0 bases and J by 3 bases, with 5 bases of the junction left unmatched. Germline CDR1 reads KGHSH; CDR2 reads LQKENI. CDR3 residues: CASSPPSTGYYEQYF. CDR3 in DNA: TGTGCCAGCTCACCACCCTCGACAGGGTACTACGAGCAGTACTTC.

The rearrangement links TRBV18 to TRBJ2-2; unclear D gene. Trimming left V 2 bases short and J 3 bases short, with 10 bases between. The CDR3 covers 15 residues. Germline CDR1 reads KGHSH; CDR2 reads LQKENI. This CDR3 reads CASSPSYSYTGELFF. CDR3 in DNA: TGTGCCAGCTCACCATCGTACAGCTACACCGGGGAGCTGTTTTTT.

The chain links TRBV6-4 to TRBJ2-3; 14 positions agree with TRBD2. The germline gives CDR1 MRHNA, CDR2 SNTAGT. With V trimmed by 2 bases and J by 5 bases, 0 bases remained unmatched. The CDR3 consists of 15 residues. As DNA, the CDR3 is TGTGCCAGCAGTGACGGGACTAGCGGGGGAGATACGCAGTATTTT. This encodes CASSDGTSGGDTQYF.

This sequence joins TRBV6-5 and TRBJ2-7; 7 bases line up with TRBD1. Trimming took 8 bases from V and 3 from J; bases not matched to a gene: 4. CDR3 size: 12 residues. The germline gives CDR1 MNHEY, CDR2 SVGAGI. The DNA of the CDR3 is TGTGCCAGCCGGGCAGGGGGCTACGAGCAGTACTTC. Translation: CASRAGGYEQYF.

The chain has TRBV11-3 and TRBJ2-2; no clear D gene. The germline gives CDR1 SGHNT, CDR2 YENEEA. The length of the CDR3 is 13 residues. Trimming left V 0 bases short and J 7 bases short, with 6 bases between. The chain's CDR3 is CASSLDISGELFF. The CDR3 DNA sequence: TGTGCCAGCAGCTTAGACATAAGCGGGGAGCTGTTTTTT.

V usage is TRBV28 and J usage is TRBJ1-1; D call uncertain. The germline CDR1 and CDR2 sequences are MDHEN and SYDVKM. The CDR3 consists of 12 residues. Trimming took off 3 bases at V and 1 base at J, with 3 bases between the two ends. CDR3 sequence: CASSFTNTEAFF. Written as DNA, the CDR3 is TGTGCCAGCAGTTTTACGAACACTGAAGCTTTCTTT.

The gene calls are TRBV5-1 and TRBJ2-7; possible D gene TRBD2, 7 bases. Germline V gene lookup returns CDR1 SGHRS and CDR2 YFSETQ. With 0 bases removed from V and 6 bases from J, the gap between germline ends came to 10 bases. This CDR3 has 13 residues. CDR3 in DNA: TGCGCCAGCAGCTTGGCCGGGGGGCGCGAGCAGTACTTC. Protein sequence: CASSLAGGREQYF.

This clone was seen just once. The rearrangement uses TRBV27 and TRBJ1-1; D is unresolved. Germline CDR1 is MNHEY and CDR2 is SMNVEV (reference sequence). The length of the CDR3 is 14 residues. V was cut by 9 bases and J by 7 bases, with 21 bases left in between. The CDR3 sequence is CASKLNLGGFEAFF. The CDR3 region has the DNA TGTGCCAGTAAACTAAATTTAGGAGGCTTTGAAGCTTTCTTT.

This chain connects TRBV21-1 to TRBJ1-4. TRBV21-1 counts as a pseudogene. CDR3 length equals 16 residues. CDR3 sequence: CASTDPGRDSNEKLFF. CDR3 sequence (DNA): TGTGCCAGCACCGACCCTGGGCGAGACTCTAATGAAAAACTGTTTTTT.

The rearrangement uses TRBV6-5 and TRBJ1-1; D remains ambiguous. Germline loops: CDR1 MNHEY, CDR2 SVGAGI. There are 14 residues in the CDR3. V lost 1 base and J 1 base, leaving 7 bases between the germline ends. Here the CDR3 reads CASSYFGQNTEAFF. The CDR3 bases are TGTGCCAGCAGTTACTTCGGCCAGAACACTGAAGCTTTCTTT.

CDR3 sequence: CAWSESADAYTQYF. The DNA for the CDR3 is TGTGCCTGGAGTGAGTCGGCGGACGCATATACGCAGTATTTT. The chain has TRBV30 and TRBJ2-3, with no clear D. The CDR3 has 14 residues. The germline gives CDR1 GTSNPN, CDR2 SVGIG (reference sequence). Between the trimmed V and J ends, which lost 1 base and 7 bases, there was a span of 15 bases.

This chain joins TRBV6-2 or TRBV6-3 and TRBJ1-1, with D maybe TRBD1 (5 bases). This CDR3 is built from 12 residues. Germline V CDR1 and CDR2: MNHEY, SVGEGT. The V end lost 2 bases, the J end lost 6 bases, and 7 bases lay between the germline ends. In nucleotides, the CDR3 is TGTGCCAGCAGTTACCAGGGCCCTGAAGCTTTCTTT. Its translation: CASSYQGPEAFF.